This T cell receptor (beta chain) is drawn from a study of T cell responses to AZD1222 COVID-19 vaccine. On this clone itself: What it binds is not known.

Study outcomes and limitations: Rises in breadth and depth of Spike-specific TCRs came after two AZD1222 doses. Seropositive at baseline were only a handful of AZD1222 recipients. Females made up more of the donors, who were largely white British, and clonal diversity may have come out too low.

The method was immunoSEQ multiplex PCR; TCRdb's version includes in-frame clones alone and lacks a portion of them. The profile shows some 80,000 clones, roughly 88% of them singletons. V lost 3 bases to trimming and J lost 14 bases; unmatched junction nucleotides: 7. The CDR3 consists of 13 residues. Germline-derived CDR1 and CDR2 are MNHNS and SASEGT. This sequence was found in an adult who received the MenACWY meningococcal vaccine as a control. The chain uses TRBV6-1 and TRBJ2-1, with 10 bases identical to TRBD2. Sample: peripheral blood, taken 28 days after the second dose of the MenACWY control vaccine. CDR3 region: CASSDATSGEKFF. CDR3 in DNA: TGTGCCAGCAGTGATGCCACTAGCGGGGAGAAGTTCTTC.